The 16 T cell receptor beta chains below all came from one sample that was sequenced in a study of blood T cell repertoires in COVID-19. Produced via immunoSEQ multiplex PCR; TCRdb's table is partial and in-frame only. The sample lists about 180,000 clones, 70% to 90% occurring once. What was sequenced was peripheral blood. All receptors come from a man aged 55-75 years with acute or convalescent COVID-19.

V usage is TRBV6-6 and J usage is TRBJ2-1; 15 nucleotides align to TRBD2. The CDR3 covers 18 residues. Germline-derived CDR1 and CDR2 are MNHNY and SVGAGI (reference sequence). Trimming took 5 bases from V and 7 from J; bases not matched to a gene: 12. For the CDR3, the DNA is TGTGCCAGCAGTCGGGACAGGAGAGGACTAGCGGGAGGGAATGAGCAGTTCTTC. Encoded protein: CASSRDRRGLAGGNEQFF.

The chain uses TRBV2 and TRBJ2-7; 8 bases line up with TRBD1. This CDR3 spans 14 amino acids. The V and J ends lost 4 bases and 7 bases, in that order; junction bases with no gene match: 9. Germline V gene data show CDR1 as SNHLY and CDR2 as FYNNEI. CDR3 in DNA: TGTGCCAGCAGTGTTGGTCGGCAGGGGGCTGAGCAGTACTTC. This translates into CASSVGRQGAEQYF.

The chain is built from TRBV5-6 and TRBJ2-4, with 10 positions matching TRBD1. CDR1 SGHDT and CDR2 YYEEEE come from the germline V gene. The CDR3 runs to 12 residues. J gave up 8 bases and V 4 bases, and 0 bases lay outside the gene matches. The CDR3, as DNA: TGTGCCAGCAGCGGACAGGGGGACATTCAGTACTTC. Amino acids: CASSGQGDIQYF.

This clone has just one count. The chain employs TRBV7-9 and TRBJ1-2, with 10 bases that match TRBD1. Trimming removed 5 bases from V and 7 bases from J; junction bases left unmatched: 10. Germline V CDR1 and CDR2: SEHNR, FQNEAQ (reference sequence). The CDR3 is 15 amino acids. CDR3 in DNA: TGTGCCAGCAGCCCAGCCGGGACAGGGGAAAGTGGCTACACCTTC. Encoded protein: CASSPAGTGESGYTF.

The rearrangement joins TRBV2 to TRBJ1-6; 12 positions match TRBD1. The CDR3 contains 15 residues. The germline V gene encodes CDR1 SNHLY and CDR2 FYNNEI. V was clipped by 6 bases and J by 8 bases; unmatched bases: 5. The CDR3 spells CASRGTGGSDSPLHF. In DNA, the CDR3 is TGTGCCAGCAGGGGGACAGGGGGCTCTGATTCACCCCTCCACTTT.

The V gene is TRBV28, the J gene TRBJ1-2; TRBD1 aligns across 7 bases. The CDR3 contains 14 residues. After removal of 6 bases from V and 7 bases from J, the junction contained 11 bases not matched to a gene. CDR1 and CDR2 from the germline V gene are MDHEN and SYDVKM. CDR3 amino acids: CASSRGGTEVGYTF. The CDR3 DNA reads as TGTGCCAGCAGCCGCGGTGGGACAGAGGTTGGCTACACCTTC.

This clone appeared once. Within the sample, other DNA sequences also encode this same CDR3. This chain links TRBV7-2 with TRBJ2-7; 9 bases match TRBD2. With 1 base clipped from V and 2 bases from J, the junction kept 3 bases outside the gene matches. CDR3 length: 15 residues. From germline, CDR1 is SGHTA and CDR2 FQGNSA. DNA of the CDR3: TGTGCCAGCAGCTTAGGGGCGGGAGGGCCCTACGAGCAGTACTTC. Protein product: CASSLGAGGPYEQYF.

The chain has TRBV10-3 and TRBJ2-6; unclear D gene. Trimming took 6 bases from V and 0 from J, leaving 9 bases between them. This CDR3 comprises 15 residues. Germline lookup yields CDR1 ENHRY and CDR2 SYGVKD. CDR3 sequence: CAIRPVSSGANVLTF. The DNA for the CDR3 is TGTGCCATCAGGCCTGTTAGCTCTGGGGCCAACGTCCTGACTTTC.

This clone occurred a few times. The chain uses TRBV7-8 and TRBJ2-5, with D unclear. V was clipped by 0 bases and J by 5 bases, with 7 bases between them. Germline assignment: CDR1 SGHVS and CDR2 FQNEAQ. The CDR3 is made up of 13 amino acids. CDR3: CASSLAGIETQYF. Written as DNA, the CDR3 is TGTGCCAGCAGCTTAGCCGGTATTGAGACCCAGTACTTC.

This chain joins TRBV6-5 and TRBJ1-2; 11 nucleotides align to TRBD1. There are 15 residues in the CDR3. CDR1 and CDR2 (germline): MNHEY, SVGAGI. The junction had 4 bases not matched to a gene; V was cut back by 0 bases and J by 7 bases. The CDR3 region is CASSYSGQGAIGYTF. The DNA of the CDR3 is TGTGCCAGCAGTTACTCCGGACAGGGGGCGATTGGCTACACCTTC.

This chain uses TRBV5-1 with TRBJ2-1, with a tentative D call TRBD2 (6 bases). The CDR3 loop spans 15 amino acids. Germline loops: CDR1 SGHRS, CDR2 YFSETQ. The V end lost 0 bases, the J end lost 4 bases, and 11 bases lay between the germline ends. CDR3: CASSLVLASYNEQFF. The CDR3 bases are TGCGCCAGCAGCTTGGTCCTAGCGTCTTACAATGAGCAGTTCTTC.

The J gene is TRBJ1-6, the V gene TRBV27; D not resolved. Germline CDR1 and CDR2: MNHEY and SMNVEV (reference sequence). The length of the CDR3 is 15 residues. The V end lost 3 bases, the J end lost 1 base, and 7 bases lay between the germline ends. The CDR3 nucleotides read TGTGCCAGCAGTTTTGGGGAGTCCTATAATTCACCCCTCCACTTT. It is translated as CASSFGESYNSPLHF.

The gene calls are TRBV4-1 and TRBJ2-6; no clear D. Between the trimmed V and J ends, which lost 4 bases and 0 bases, there was a span of 10 bases. Germline lookup yields CDR1 MGHRA and CDR2 YSYEKL. This CDR3 contains 16 residues. CDR3 protein: CASSRISGSGANVLTF. CDR3 nucleotide sequence: TGCGCCAGCAGCCGAATCTCGGGCTCTGGGGCCAACGTCCTGACTTTC.

The CDR3 loop is CASSEERHEQYF. DNA for the CDR3: TGTGCCAGCAGTGAAGAGAGGCACGAGCAGTACTTC. The rearrangement uses TRBV2 and TRBJ2-7, with D unresolved. This CDR3 has 12 residues. Germline V gene data show CDR1 as SNHLY and CDR2 as FYNNEI. The V and J ends lost 1 base and 5 bases respectively, with 6 bases between them.

This chain links TRBV7-2 with TRBJ2-3; the D gene is possibly TRBD2 (6 bases). Germline assignment: CDR1 SGHTA and CDR2 FQGNSA. V shed 5 bases and J shed 1 base, with 13 bases lying between them. The length of the CDR3 is 15 residues. CDR3 DNA sequence: TGTGCCAGCAGCCCCCGCGCTAGCGGCACAGATACGCAGTATTTT. It yields the protein CASSPRASGTDTQYF.

The rearrangement joins TRBV4-2 to TRBJ2-5; tentatively, D is TRBD2 (7 bases). V lost 1 base, J lost 3 bases, and 12 bases lay in between. The CDR3 length is 15 residues. Germline-derived CDR1 and CDR2 are LGHNA and YNFKEQ. CDR3 in DNA: TGTGCCAGCAGCCAAGGGCGGGGGCGAAAAGAGACCCAGTACTTC. Translating it yields CASSQGRGRKETQYF.